This T cell receptor beta chain comes out of a study of cytomegalovirus exposure and HLA in healthy donors. Study-level information: It was reported in a later analysis that the same platform had been used for the 120 validation repertoires as for the 550 to 700 first-cohort repertoires. The study, taken as a whole, reports: Altogether, 164 TCR beta chains were recorded as cytomegalovirus-associated. Many donors shared some public TCRs, even though most TCR sequences were rare.

The CDR3 runs to 15 residues. Trimming removed 7 bases from V and 5 bases from J; junction bases left unmatched: 9. Germline V gene sequence: CDR1 LNHDA, CDR2 SQIVND (reference sequence). Sequencing used immunoSEQ multiplex PCR; TCRdb keeps in-frame clones, though not all of them. The sample lists almost 200,000 clones; about 81% were seen once. Separate from the approximately 670-subject first cohort, the roughly 130-subject validation cohort was the one that the donors belonged to. About this clone: Its antigen is not identified.

This clonotype originated in a woman in her twenties or thirties in good health and CMV-seronegative. The J gene is TRBJ2-1, the V gene TRBV19; the match to TRBD2 covers 9 bases. The sample consisted of PBMCs. This CDR3 reads CASTLTSGTNNEQFF. For the CDR3, the DNA is TGTGCCAGTACCCTGACTAGCGGTACGAACAATGAGCAGTTCTTC.